What follows are 14 T cell receptor beta chains derived from one specimen sequenced in a study of blood T cell repertoires in COVID-19. The assay was immunoSEQ multiplex PCR, and TCRdb's table has in-frame clones only and misses some. Among under 350,000 clones listed, about 85% were seen once. Sequencing used peripheral blood. These receptor sequences come from a man aged 18-30 years with active or convalescent COVID-19.

This rearrangement joins TRBV27 to TRBJ2-7, with a possible D match to TRBD1 (5 bases). The germline CDR1 and CDR2 sequences are MNHEY and SMNVEV (reference sequence). V was pared by 2 bases and J by 0 bases, with 8 bases between. The CDR3 length is 14 residues. CDR3 region: CASSLRQPSYEQYF. Written as DNA, the CDR3 is TGTGCCAGCAGTTTAAGACAGCCCTCCTACGAGCAGTACTTC.

The V gene is TRBV5-1, the J gene TRBJ2-5; the match to TRBD2 covers 15 bases. This CDR3 spans 18 amino acids. Germline V gene lookup returns CDR1 SGHRS and CDR2 YFSETQ. V shed 3 bases and J 4 bases; nucleotides not matched to a gene: 10. DNA for the CDR3: TGCGCCAGCAGCTACCGGACTAGCGGGGGGGCCATGTTAGAGACCCAGTACTTC. Amino acid sequence: CASSYRTSGGAMLETQYF.

The gene calls are TRBV9 and TRBJ1-4; D perhaps matches TRBD1 (6 bases). In germline, CDR1 is SGDLS, CDR2 YYNGEE. V shed 0 bases and J shed 5 bases, with 14 bases lying between them. The CDR3 totals 16 residues. Written as DNA, the CDR3 is TGTGCCAGCAGCGTAGCTCCAGGGGAACACAATGAAAAACTGTTTTTT. As protein: CASSVAPGEHNEKLFF. The full variable domain, completed using reference TRBV9 and TRBJ1-4, is DSGVTQTPKHLITATGQRVTLRCSPRSGDLSVYWYQQSLDQGLQFLIQYYNGEERAKGNILERFSAQQFPDLHSELNLSSLELGDSALYFCASSVAPGEHNEKLFFGSGTQLSVL.

The J gene is TRBJ1-3, the V gene TRBV12-5; D gene ambiguous. Germline V gene sequence: CDR1 LGHNT, CDR2 FRNRAP. Trimming pared 2 bases from V and 4 bases from J, leaving 15 bases between. This CDR3 comprises 16 residues. CDR3: CASGLSSFDWGNTIYF. Here the CDR3 DNA reads TGTGCTAGTGGTTTGTCGTCTTTCGACTGGGGAAACACCATATATTTT.

The rearrangement joins TRBV21-1 to TRBJ1-3; TRBD1 is the table's D call and was not checked against the DNA. TRBV21-1 is flagged as a pseudogene. CDR3 size: 14 residues. CDR3 sequence: CASPTGGDGNTIYF. For the CDR3, the DNA is TGTGCCAGCCCGACAGGGGGCGATGGAAACACCATATATTTT.

This clone has a single count. This chain links TRBV27 with TRBJ2-6; tentative D call: TRBD2 (5 bases). The germline V gene encodes CDR1 MNHEY and CDR2 SMNVEV (reference sequence). V gave up 4 bases and J gave up 2 bases, with 18 bases separating them. There are 18 residues in the CDR3. Here the CDR3 reads CASSYYGGYEPGANVLTF. CDR3 in DNA: TGTGCCAGCAGTTACTACGGCGGGTACGAACCTGGGGCCAACGTCCTGACTTTC.

The V call is TRBV15, the J call TRBJ2-7; D possibly corresponds to TRBD2 (5 bases). CDR1 and CDR2 (germline): LNHNV, YYDKDF (reference sequence). V lost 8 bases and J 3 bases, leaving 11 bases between the germline ends. This CDR3 has 12 amino acids. CDR3 sequence: CATSHGGYEQYF. CDR3 bases: TGTGCCACCTCTCACGGAGGCTACGAGCAGTACTTC.

The V call is TRBV4-3, the J call TRBJ2-2; TRBD2 matches at 7 bases. CDR1 and CDR2 from the germline V gene are LGHNA and YSLEER. The CDR3 is 16 amino acids. With V trimmed by 11 bases and J by 4 bases, 16 bases remained unmatched. In DNA form, the CDR3 reads TGCGCCCCCCGCCGGGGCTGGGGGGGACTCACCGGGGAGCTGTTTTTT. Encoded protein: CAPRRGWGGLTGELFF.

This clone showed up just a few times. The chain combines TRBV6-5 with TRBJ1-1; D is ambiguous. CDR1 and CDR2 from the germline V gene are MNHEY and SVGAGI. The V and J ends lost 8 bases and 0 bases respectively, with 13 bases between them. The CDR3 totals 14 residues. CDR3 in amino acids: CASGKELMNTEAFF. As DNA, the CDR3 is TGTGCCAGCGGTAAGGAGCTCATGAACACTGAAGCTTTCTTT.

The chain is built from TRBV29-1 and TRBJ2-5; perhaps TRBD1 as D (5 bases). V dropped 7 bases and J dropped 4 bases, with 13 bases sitting between them. CDR1 and CDR2 (germline): SQVTM, ANQGSEA. The CDR3 length is 12 residues. In DNA form, the CDR3 reads TGCAGCGCCACAGGATTCGGAGAGACCCAGTACTTC. This translates into CSATGFGETQYF.

This sequence joins TRBV7-3 and TRBJ2-1, with 10 bases lining up with TRBD2. Germline trimming cut 4 bases from V and 0 bases from J; bases unmatched to any gene: 3. This CDR3 region has 16 residues. Germline assignment: CDR1 SGHTA and CDR2 FQGTGA. CDR3 residues: CASSSAGGISYNEQFF. CDR3 nucleotides: TGTGCCAGCAGCTCAGCGGGAGGGATCTCCTACAATGAGCAGTTCTTC.

The chain links TRBV24-1 to TRBJ1-2, with D maybe TRBD1 (6 bases). V lost 5 bases and J 3 bases, leaving 18 bases between the germline ends. CDR3 length: 16 residues. Germline CDR1 reads KGHDR; CDR2 reads SFDVKD. The DNA for the CDR3 is TGTGCCACCAGTGGCCGCAGGGGTGGTGGCGACTATGGCTACACCTTC. It translates to CATSGRRGGGDYGYTF.

The chain links TRBV27 to TRBJ2-3, with TRBD2 identical over 10 bases. The CDR3 extends over 14 amino acids. Germline lookup yields CDR1 MNHEY and CDR2 SMNVEV (reference sequence). The trim removed 7 bases at V and 5 bases at J, leaving 6 bases unmatched. CDR3 loop: CASKLLAGLDTQYF. The CDR3 nucleotides read TGTGCCAGCAAACTACTAGCGGGGTTAGATACGCAGTATTTT.

The V gene is TRBV5-1, the J gene TRBJ1-1; D gene ambiguous. Trimming pared 0 bases from V and 3 bases from J, leaving 6 bases between. Germline CDR1 and CDR2: SGHRS and YFSETQ. This CDR3 has 13 amino acids. The CDR3 nucleotides read TGCGCCAGCAGCTTGGCGTTCGACACTGAAGCTTTCTTT. It specifies CASSLAFDTEAFF. Full variable domain (missing parts from reference TRBV5-1 and TRBJ1-1): KAGVTQTPRYLIKTRGQQVTLSCSPISGHRSVSWYQQTPGQGLQFLFEYFSETQRNKGNFPGRFSGRQFSNSRSEMNVSTLELGDSALYLCASSLAFDTEAFFGQGTRLTVV.